The 22 T cell receptor beta chains in this list originate from one sample, sequenced in a study of T cells after yellow fever vaccination. TCRdb reprocessed the 5' RACE reads via MiXCR and lists one record per CDR3 protein. The repertoire consists of under 550,000 distinct CDR3 sequences, with roughly a fifth occurring once and the leading ten covering 16%. Sequenced here: PBMCs, sampled less than 25 days after the first yellow fever vaccination. Receptors were obtained from a man younger than 30 who received the YFV17D yellow fever vaccine.

In this sample, this clonotype turned up a few times. V gene TRBV6-5 combines with J gene TRBJ2-7, with D tentatively TRBD1 or TRBD2 (5 bases each). CDR3 length: 14 amino acids. The germline gives CDR1 MNHEY, CDR2 SVGAGI. V was pared by 4 bases and J by 2 bases, with 12 bases between. This chain's CDR3 is CASSWDPATYEQYV. The CDR3 region has the DNA TGTGCCAGCAGTTGGGACCCAGCAACCTACGAGCAGTACGTC.

In this sample, this clonotype turned up a few times. The genes are TRBV7-9 and TRBJ1-5; the D is unclear. Germline V CDR1 and CDR2: SEHNR, FQNEAQ (reference sequence). The CDR3 has 13 residues. Trimming cost V 1 base and J 7 bases, with 8 bases left between them. CDR3 sequence: CASSLEFDQPQHF. The CDR3, as DNA: TGTGCCAGCAGCTTAGAATTCGACCAGCCCCAGCATTTT.

This clonotype has at least ten counts. This chain connects TRBV9 to TRBJ1-1; 7 bases match TRBD1. Looked up from germline, CDR1 is SGDLS and CDR2 is YYNGEE. Trimming at V came to 4 bases and at J to 0 bases, leaving 6 bases not matched to a gene. CDR3 length equals 15 residues. CDR3 protein: CASSSRDRLNTEAFF. The CDR3 DNA reads as TGTGCCAGCAGCTCACGGGACAGACTGAACACTGAAGCTTTCTTT. Full variable domain (remainder filled in from reference TRBV9 and TRBJ1-1): DSGVTQTPKHLITATGQRVTLRCSPRSGDLSVYWYQQSLDQGLQFLIQYYNGEERAKGNILERFSAQQFPDLHSELNLSSLELGDSALYFCASSSRDRLNTEAFFGQGTRLTVV.

The chain uses TRBV23-1 and TRBJ2-1; D uncertain. TRBV23-1 is labeled an ORF, and its function is uncertain. The CDR3 length is 12 residues. V was shortened by 3 bases and J by 10 bases, with 10 bases between the two germline ends. The CDR3 DNA reads as TGCGCCAGCAGTCACCGGGCAAGGGAGCAGTTCTTC. It specifies CASSHRAREQFF.

The V gene is TRBV5-1, the J gene TRBJ2-5; TRBD1 or TRBD2 may be the D gene (6 bases each). There are 15 residues in the CDR3. V was cut by 4 bases and J by 5 bases, with 18 bases left in between. Germline assignment: CDR1 SGHRS and CDR2 YFSETQ. DNA for the CDR3: TGCGCCAGCAGCCCTAGGGAAGGGGGGATCGAGACCCAGTACTTC. Protein product: CASSPREGGIETQYF.

This chain connects TRBV24-1 to TRBJ2-5; 10 bases line up with TRBD2. This CDR3 contains 16 residues. CDR1 KGHDR and CDR2 SFDVKD come from the germline V gene. V shed 4 bases and J 1 base; nucleotides not matched to a gene: 5. The CDR3 here is CATSDFSGGLQETQYF. The CDR3 bases are TGTGCCACCAGTGACTTTAGCGGGGGGCTCCAAGAGACCCAGTACTTC.

The chain uses TRBV14 and TRBJ2-5; D tentatively reads TRBD1 or TRBD2 (6 bases each). The V gene's germline CDR1 is SGHDN and CDR2 FVKESK. The CDR3 consists of 17 residues. The V end lost 4 bases, the J end lost 2 bases, and 20 bases lay between the germline ends. The CDR3 sequence: CASSPGARDGRQETQYF. The CDR3 nucleotides are TGTGCCAGCAGCCCGGGGGCCCGGGACGGAAGACAAGAGACCCAGTACTTC.

This clonotype was seen only a few times. V gene TRBV28 combines with J gene TRBJ1-2; the match to TRBD1 covers 7 bases. Germline CDR1 and CDR2: MDHEN and SYDVKM. The CDR3 covers 14 residues. V was pared by 5 bases and J by 2 bases, with 5 bases of the junction left unmatched. The CDR3 reads CASSIYRGNYGYTF. The CDR3 nucleotides are TGTGCCAGCAGTATATACAGGGGAAACTATGGCTACACCTTC.

This clonotype was counted at least ten times. The chain joins TRBV7-2 to TRBJ1-6; D remains unclear. The germline V gene encodes CDR1 SGHTA and CDR2 FQGNSA. The CDR3 contains 12 residues. V was clipped by 5 bases and J by 3 bases, with 2 bases between them. This CDR3 reads CASSLYNSPLHF. CDR3 nucleotide sequence: TGTGCCAGCAGCCTCTATAATTCACCCCTCCACTTT.

The chain employs TRBV24-1 and TRBJ2-3, with 7 nucleotides matching TRBD1. V lost 7 bases, J lost 0 bases, and 3 bases stayed unmatched. The CDR3 has 14 residues. The V gene's germline CDR1 is KGHDR and CDR2 SFDVKD. The CDR3 is CATSRGSSTDTQYF. The CDR3 DNA follows: TGTGCCACCAGCAGGGGGAGTAGCACAGATACGCAGTATTTT.

In DNA, the CDR3 is TGTGCCAGCAGCTTATACGGGGGAAATCCCTACAATGAGCAGTTCTTC. The encoded protein is CASSLYGGNPYNEQFF. The chain carries TRBV5-6 and TRBJ2-1, with a possible D match to TRBD2 (6 bases). The CDR3 has 16 amino acids. CDR1 and CDR2 (germline): SGHDT, YYEEEE. V lost 2 bases, J lost 2 bases, and 14 bases lay in between.

This clonotype was observed a handful of times. The chain recombines TRBV27 with TRBJ2-2; D is ambiguous. V lost 1 base, J lost 5 bases, and 14 bases lay in between. The germline V gene encodes CDR1 MNHEY and CDR2 SMNVEV (reference sequence). The CDR3 covers 16 residues. The CDR3 region is CASSLFSSLGTGELFF. The CDR3 DNA follows: TGTGCCAGCAGTTTATTTAGCAGTCTAGGGACCGGGGAGCTGTTTTTT.

The chain recombines TRBV12-3 or TRBV12-4 with TRBJ1-1; D unclear. With 6 bases removed from V and 1 base from J, the gap between germline ends came to 6 bases. The CDR3 is 12 amino acids. CDR3 amino acids: CASSYKNTEAFF. The CDR3 DNA is TGTGCCAGCAGCTACAAGAACACTGAAGCTTTCTTT.

This clonotype was counted a few times. The V call is TRBV4-2, the J call TRBJ2-3, with 8 bases aligning to TRBD2. There are 16 residues in the CDR3. J lost 6 bases, V lost 0 bases, and 8 bases had no gene match. Germline CDR1 is LGHNA and CDR2 is YNFKEQ. CDR3 DNA: TGTGCCAGCAGCCAAGATGCCGGGGGGGCCTGGGATACGCAGTATTTT. Amino acids: CASSQDAGGAWDTQYF.

The genes are TRBV5-1 and TRBJ2-3; unclear D gene. The CDR3 totals 14 residues. In germline, CDR1 is SGHRS, CDR2 YFSETQ. With 1 base removed from V and 0 bases from J, the gap between germline ends came to 6 bases. The CDR3 region is CASSLYPSTDTQYF. The CDR3 DNA reads TGCGCCAGCAGCTTGTACCCCAGCACAGATACGCAGTATTTT. The entire variable domain, with the rest obtained from reference TRBV5-1 and TRBJ2-3, is as follows: KAGVTQTPRYLIKTRGQQVTLSCSPISGHRSVSWYQQTPGQGLQFLFEYFSETQRNKGNFPGRFSGRQFSNSRSEMNVSTLELGDSALYLCASSLYPSTDTQYFGPGTRLTVL.

The chain employs TRBV5-5 and TRBJ2-7; TRBD1 aligns across 9 bases. The CDR3 has 14 amino acids. Trimming removed 0 bases from V and 6 bases from J; junction bases left unmatched: 4. Germline loops: CDR1 SGHKS, CDR2 YYEKEE (reference sequence). For the CDR3, the DNA is TGTGCCAGCAGCTTGGAGCTGACAGGGGGCGAGCAGTACTTC. The encoded protein is CASSLELTGGEQYF.

The chain combines TRBV6-1 with TRBJ2-7, with 7 bases matching TRBD2. V lost 5 bases, J lost 3 bases, and 4 bases stayed unmatched. The CDR3 runs 13 residues. Germline CDR1 reads MNHNS; CDR2 reads SASEGT. The CDR3 protein is CASSTTSFYEQYV. The CDR3 bases are TGTGCCAGCAGTACGACTAGCTTCTACGAGCAGTACGTC.

Ten or more counts support this clonotype. The genes are TRBV6-1 and TRBJ2-3; tentatively, D is TRBD2 (5 bases). Germline V lookup: CDR1 MNHNS, CDR2 SASEGT. Trimming took 3 bases from V and 0 from J, leaving 7 bases between them. This CDR3 is built from 14 residues. For the CDR3, the DNA is TGTGCCAGCAGTGAGGGCGGGAGCACAGATACGCAGTATTTT. Encoded protein: CASSEGGSTDTQYF.

This clonotype was counted between two and nine times. The rearrangement uses TRBV19 and TRBJ2-3; 8 bases line up with TRBD1. Germline V gene sequence: CDR1 LNHDA, CDR2 SQIVND (reference sequence). The CDR3 length is 14 residues. The V segment lost 5 bases and the J segment 4 bases; nucleotides outside the gene matches: 5. The CDR3 loop is CASSSRGRPDTQYF. The CDR3, as DNA: TGTGCCAGTAGTTCCAGGGGGCGCCCAGATACGCAGTATTTT.

This clonotype turned up a few times. The genes are TRBV19 and TRBJ1-1; TRBD1 matches 7 bases. V shed 11 bases and J 0 bases; nucleotides not matched to a gene: 6. CDR3 length: 13 residues. CDR1 and CDR2 from the germline V gene are LNHDA and SQIVND (reference sequence). This CDR3 reads CAARTGLNTEAFF. For the CDR3, the DNA is TGTGCCGCCCGGACAGGATTGAACACTGAAGCTTTCTTT.

The genes are TRBV6-5 and TRBJ2-7; 7 bases fit TRBD1. V lost 6 bases to trimming and J lost 11 bases; unmatched junction nucleotides: 10. The CDR3 consists of 12 residues. Germline CDR1 is MNHEY and CDR2 is SVGAGI. In DNA, the CDR3 is TGTGCCAGCAGCCCGGACAGGAAGGAGGAGTACGTC. It specifies CASSPDRKEEYV.

V gene TRBV6-1 combines with J gene TRBJ1-5; the D is unclear. CDR3 length: 14 residues. The germline V gene has CDR1 MNHNS and CDR2 SASEGT. Deletions cut 3 bases from V and 4 bases from J, with 10 bases between. The CDR3 DNA follows: TGTGCCAGCAGTGAGGGATACCGAAATCAGCCCCAGCATTTT. Its translation is CASSEGYRNQPQHF.